A single sample gave rise to the 22 T cell receptor beta chains below, sequenced in a study of shared clonotypes between healthy human individuals. TCRdb keeps only in-frame clones here, not all; method: immunoSEQ multiplex PCR. The sample gives around 500,000 clones, roughly 80% of which show up once; 12% is in the top ten. The sequencing sample was made of PBMCs. Receptor source: a woman aged 40 to 50 in good health. Some clones in this sample may be carry-over from other donors' samples.

This clone was recorded once. The chain carries TRBV5-8 and TRBJ1-4; 9 bases are shared with TRBD1. J lost 7 bases, V lost 4 bases, and 5 bases had no gene match. Germline-derived CDR1 and CDR2 are SGHTS and YDEGEE. The CDR3 covers 14 residues. CDR3 residues: CASSLGTGSEKLFF. The CDR3 coding sequence is TGTGCCAGCAGCCTCGGGACAGGGAGTGAAAAACTGTTTTTT.

J is TRBJ2-7 and V is TRBV13, with 10 bases identical to TRBD2. Germline lookup yields CDR1 PRHDT and CDR2 FYEKMQ (reference sequence). V dropped 2 bases and J dropped 7; count of bases not matched to a gene: 5. The CDR3 covers 14 residues. The CDR3 DNA is TGTGCCAGCAGCTTAAGCGGGGGGGCCTGGGAGCAGTACTTC. It codes for CASSLSGGAWEQYF.

The chain couples TRBV5-4 to TRBJ1-2; TRBD1 aligns across 9 bases. V lost 3 bases, J lost 6 bases, and 6 bases stayed unmatched. CDR1 is SGHNT, CDR2 YYREEE, per germline (reference sequence). The CDR3 extends over 14 amino acids. DNA of the CDR3: TGTGCCAGCAGCTCGGTCGGGACAGGGAATGGCTACACCTTC. Translation: CASSSVGTGNGYTF.

The V gene is TRBV7-9, the J gene TRBJ1-2; TRBD1 might be the D (6 bases). This CDR3 region has 14 residues. V was clipped by 0 bases and J by 8 bases, with 13 bases between them. Per the germline V gene, CDR1 is SEHNR and CDR2 is FQNEAQ (reference sequence). CDR3 protein: CASSLAGAPRGYTF. The CDR3, as DNA: TGTGCCAGCAGCTTAGCGGGGGCCCCTCGGGGCTACACCTTC.

The chain combines TRBV7-2 with TRBJ2-1; D is uncertain. This CDR3 is 15 amino acids long. The germline gives CDR1 SGHTA, CDR2 FQGNSA. Trimming took off 1 base at V and 13 bases at J, with 20 bases between the two ends. The CDR3 reads CASSLGRDSNSVQFF. The CDR3 DNA follows: TGTGCCAGCAGCTTAGGACGCGACTCAAACTCGGTACAGTTCTTC.

With respect to this clone: This likely traces to a read error, being one base from a far larger clone. V usage is TRBV30 and J usage is TRBJ1-2; the match to TRBD1 covers 8 bases. CDR3 length: 13 amino acids. Per germline, CDR1 GTSNPN and CDR2 SVGIG (reference sequence). CDR3 sequence: CAWSADRVKGYAF. The CDR3 DNA sequence: TGTGCCTGGAGTGCGGACAGGGTAAAAGGCTACGCCTTC.

The gene calls are TRBV29-1 and TRBJ2-7, with TRBD2 identical over 9 bases. Germline CDR1 is SQVTM and CDR2 is ANQGSEA. With V trimmed by 3 bases and J by 7 bases, 7 bases remained unmatched. The CDR3 is made up of 13 amino acids. CDR3 region: CSVDVAGVGEQYF. CDR3 bases: TGCAGCGTTGACGTAGCGGGAGTAGGGGAGCAGTACTTC.

The chain recombines TRBV27 with TRBJ2-1; weak D call: TRBD2 (6 bases). Germline CDR1 MNHEY, CDR2 SMNVEV (reference sequence). The CDR3 runs to 11 residues. Between the trimmed V and J ends, which lost 0 bases and 15 bases, there was a span of 9 bases. The DNA for the CDR3 is TGTGCCAGCAGTTTATCGGGGAGGCGGTTCTTC. It translates to CASSLSGRRFF.

This clone has a handful of counts. The rearrangement links TRBV4-3 to TRBJ2-5, with D perhaps matching TRBD2 (5 bases). Germline values: CDR1 LGHNA, CDR2 YSLEER. CDR3 length: 14 residues. Trimming stripped 0 bases from V and 5 bases from J, with 10 bases between. DNA for the CDR3: TGCGCCAGCAGCCAAGATCAGCGAGGGGAGACCCAGTACTTC. Its translation is CASSQDQRGETQYF.

The chain couples TRBV27 to TRBJ2-7; 12 nucleotides match TRBD1. CDR1 and CDR2 (germline): MNHEY, SMNVEV (reference sequence). The CDR3 spans 14 residues. V shed 1 base, J shed 8 bases, and the junction held 3 bases outside the gene matches. CDR3 residues: CASSLLGQGAKQYF. CDR3 bases: TGTGCCAGCAGTTTATTGGGACAGGGGGCGAAGCAGTACTTC.

The chain links TRBV5-1 to TRBJ2-2, with D perhaps TRBD1 or TRBD2 (5 bases each). Trimming left V 8 bases short and J 14 bases short, with 22 bases between. The germline V gene has CDR1 SGHRS and CDR2 YFSETQ. The CDR3 loop spans 13 amino acids. The chain's CDR3 is CASRGDGADSLFF. Here the CDR3 DNA reads TGCGCCAGTCGTGGAGACGGGGCGGATAGTCTGTTTTTT.

By sample fraction, this clone is large. At the DNA level, this CDR3 is encoded by other sequences in the same sample as well. The gene calls are TRBV6-6 and TRBJ2-2; D possibly matches TRBD1 or TRBD2 (5 bases each). The CDR3 has 14 residues. Between the trimmed V and J ends, which lost 6 bases and 3 bases, there was a span of 11 bases. Per germline, CDR1 MNHNY and CDR2 SVGAGI (reference sequence). CDR3 DNA: TGTGCCAGCAGGTCAGGGACGGACACCGGGGAGCTGTTTTTT. Amino acid sequence: CASRSGTDTGELFF.

J is TRBJ2-1 and V is TRBV9; D gene unclear. V was trimmed by 3 bases and J by 1 base, leaving 23 bases between them. Germline lookup yields CDR1 SGDLS and CDR2 YYNGEE. The CDR3 extends over 19 amino acids. CDR3 DNA sequence: TGTGCCAGCAGCGACGTTTATCGGCCTATGCACGTGTCCTACAATGAGCAGTTCTTC. The encoded protein is CASSDVYRPMHVSYNEQFF.

For this clone: It is likely a read error: a sequence one base away is far more abundant. This chain uses TRBV4-1 with TRBJ2-1, with unresolved D. CDR1 is MGHRA and CDR2 is YSYEKL in the germline V gene. The CDR3 consists of 18 residues. With 1 base removed from V and 8 bases from J, the gap between germline ends came to 24 bases. The CDR3: CASSQGGLVAFTAHEQFF. CDR3 DNA sequence: TGCGCCAGCAGCCAAGGGGGTCTGGTGGCCTTCACCGCCCATGAGCAGTTCTTC.

The chain joins TRBV2 to TRBJ2-3, with 12 bases lining up with TRBD2. Germline loops: CDR1 SNHLY, CDR2 FYNNEI. The CDR3 extends over 14 amino acids. The V segment lost 7 bases and the J segment 1 base; nucleotides outside the gene matches: 0. The CDR3 region is CASTSGRGTDTQYF. CDR3 bases: TGTGCCAGCACTAGCGGGAGGGGCACAGATACGCAGTATTTT.

The chain has TRBV29-1 and TRBJ2-5; the match to TRBD2 covers 15 bases. Germline V gene sequence: CDR1 SQVTM, CDR2 ANQGSEA. The CDR3 consists of 15 residues. Trimming removed 6 bases from V and 9 bases from J; junction bases left unmatched: 11. The CDR3 DNA reads as TGCAGCGTCCGGACTAGCGGGAGGGCCGAGGAGGCCCAGTACTTC. Protein product: CSVRTSGRAEEAQYF.

This clone turned up a few times. The chain recombines TRBV10-3 with TRBJ2-2; D remains ambiguous. With 6 bases removed from V and 4 bases from J, the gap between germline ends came to 9 bases. Germline loops: CDR1 ENHRY, CDR2 SYGVKD. CDR3 length: 13 amino acids. CDR3 residues: CAISLLITGELFF. The CDR3 DNA follows: TGTGCCATCAGCTTACTGATCACCGGGGAGCTGTTTTTT.

The V call is TRBV7-9, the J call TRBJ1-5; D is perhaps TRBD1 (5 bases). Trimming cost V 8 bases and J 1 base, with 6 bases left between them. Looked up from germline, CDR1 is SEHNR and CDR2 is FQNEAQ (reference sequence). This CDR3 has 12 amino acids. The CDR3 reads CASGASNQPQHF. The CDR3 DNA reads TGTGCCAGCGGGGCGAGCAATCAGCCCCAGCATTTT.

In its sample, this clone was seen a few times. The chain couples TRBV14 to TRBJ2-7; D gene unclear. Germline V lookup: CDR1 SGHDN, CDR2 FVKESK. The CDR3 totals 15 residues. V gave up 2 bases and J gave up 0 bases, with 11 bases separating them. The CDR3 reads CASSQTGLYSYEQYF. The CDR3 DNA reads as TGTGCCAGCAGCCAAACCGGTTTATACTCCTACGAGCAGTACTTC. The whole variable domain, remainder taken from reference TRBV14 and TRBJ2-7, is EAGVTQFPSHSVIEKGQTVTLRCDPISGHDNLYWYRRVMGKEIKFLLHFVKESKQDESGMPNNRFLAERTGGTYSTLKVQPAELEDSGVYFCASSQTGLYSYEQYFGPGTRLTVT.

The V gene is TRBV27, the J gene TRBJ2-7; 8 bases are shared with TRBD2. This CDR3 comprises 14 residues. J was trimmed by 4 bases and V by 4 bases; bases with no gene match: 6. Germline values: CDR1 MNHEY, CDR2 SMNVEV (reference sequence). The CDR3 DNA reads TGTGCCAGCAGTTCGGGACTAGGCCGTTACGAGCAGTACTTC. Its translation is CASSSGLGRYEQYF.

This chain connects TRBV7-2 to TRBJ2-7; 7 positions match TRBD2. Unmatched junction bases numbered 5, after V lost 3 bases and J lost 3 bases. Germline V CDR1 and CDR2: SGHTA, FQGNSA. CDR3 size: 14 residues. CDR3 coding DNA: TGTGCCAGCAGCTTGGGGAGGGTCGTCTACGAGCAGTACTTC. Residues: CASSLGRVVYEQYF.

This clone was found a few times. This rearrangement joins TRBV4-2 to TRBJ2-3; a possible D gene is TRBD2 (6 bases). V lost 4 bases and J lost 0, with 14 bases in between. Germline CDR1 and CDR2: LGHNA and YNFKEQ. The CDR3 runs to 16 residues. The CDR3 is CASSRGSGGSTDTQYF. The CDR3 DNA reads as TGTGCCAGCAGCCGTGGCTCCGGGGGTAGCACAGATACGCAGTATTTT.